The source of this T cell receptor beta chain is a study of beta chain features in type 1 diabetes. The wider study: Healthy donors and patients showed comparable age, gender and cell yields.

Sorting based on CD45RO/CCR7/CD25/CD127/CD95/CD27 separated CD4+ naive, central memory, regulatory and stem cell-like memory cells. The CDR3 length is 12 residues. The germline V gene encodes CDR1 SGHTS and CDR2 YDEGEE. V was shortened by 4 bases and J by 5 bases, with 7 bases between the two germline ends. As every portion of the isolated RNA was reverse transcribed, the sequencing read expressed TCRB transcripts. TCRdb's table, derived via immunoSEQ multiplex PCR, lists solely in-frame clones and lacks some. This table has 300,000 to 350,000 clones, roughly 15% appearing once. For this clone: Its antigen is not known.

Notes on the study in general: Among patients, naive, central memory and Treg TCRB repertoires appeared more similar than among healthy donors.

The origin of this receptor is a man younger than 40 in good health. What was sequenced was central memory CD4+ T cells from blood. The chain couples TRBV5-8 to TRBJ2-1; D uncertain. CDR3 sequence reads: CASSTIDNEQFF. The CDR3 DNA reads as TGTGCCAGCAGCACTATTGACAATGAGCAGTTCTTC.